This T cell receptor (beta chain) was captured by sequencing in a study of blood T cells in healthy people across ages. A sample-barcoded 5' primer and a J-beta primer mix were used in a second PCR of roughly 7 to 12 cycles. TCRdb re-analysed the 5' RACE reads in MiXCR, keeping a single row per CDR3 protein. The sample includes nearly 800,000 distinct CDR3 sequences, 56% seen only once; the top ten take roughly 25%. J was trimmed by 1 base and V by 1 base; bases with no gene match: 5. Per the germline V gene, CDR1 is SGDLS and CDR2 is YYNGEE. This CDR3 region has 16 residues. Sequenced material: blood. The receptor comes from a man aged 35 to 55 in good health. The chain recombines TRBV9 with TRBJ2-4, with TRBD2 matching 7 bases. CDR3 amino acids: CASSVSGGQAKNIQYF. In DNA, the CDR3 is TGTGCCAGCAGCGTATCGGGAGGTCAGGCCAAAAACATTCAGTACTTC. Variable domain in full (rest from reference TRBV9 and TRBJ2-4): DSGVTQTPKHLITATGQRVTLRCSPRSGDLSVYWYQQSLDQGLQFLIQYYNGEERAKGNILERFSAQQFPDLHSELNLSSLELGDSALYFCASSVSGGQAKNIQYFGAGTRLSVL.